One and the same sample provided the 14 T cell receptor beta chains below, sequenced in a study of shared clonotypes between healthy human individuals. Measured with immunoSEQ multiplex PCR; TCRdb has only the in-frame clones, and not every one. This repertoire shows 1,100,000 or so clones, 78% found once; its top ten account for more than 0.5%. The sequencing input was memory CD4+ T cells from PBMCs. Subset in this sample: CD45RA-negative fraction. All receptors come from a young man in good health. Some clones in this sample may be carry-over from other donors' samples.

On this clone itself: Other DNA variants within this sample encode the same CDR3. The chain combines TRBV7-2 with TRBJ2-5; D may be TRBD2 (5 bases). The V and J ends lost 4 bases and 2 bases respectively, with 5 bases between them. The CDR3 runs to 12 residues. Germline V gene lookup returns CDR1 SGHTA and CDR2 FQGNSA. The CDR3 DNA is TGTGCCAGCAGCTCGGGACAAGAGACCCAGTACTTC. Its protein product is CASSSGQETQYF.

The genes are TRBV28 and TRBJ1-5, with a weak D call TRBD1 (6 bases). The germline gives CDR1 MDHEN, CDR2 SYDVKM. Trimming left V 3 bases short and J 0 bases short, with 15 bases between. The CDR3 runs 17 residues. Here the CDR3 reads CASSFQGGGLSNQPQHF. DNA for the CDR3: TGTGCCAGCAGTTTTCAAGGGGGTGGCCTTAGCAATCAGCCCCAGCATTTT. Looking up the rest from reference TRBV28 and TRBJ1-5 gives the full variable domain: DVKVTQSSRYLVKRTGEKVFLECVQDMDHENMFWYRQDPGLGLRLIYFSYDVKMKEKGDIPEGYSVSREKKERFSLILESASTNQTSMYLCASSFQGGGLSNQPQHFGDGTRLSIL.

The genes are TRBV6-1 and TRBJ1-2, with D hard to call. Germline CDR1 MNHNS, CDR2 SASEGT. V was clipped by 3 bases and J by 8 bases, with 19 bases between them. The CDR3 spans 15 residues. The CDR3: CASSDTPLYREGYTF. CDR3 nucleotides: TGTGCCAGCAGTGATACGCCTCTTTATCGTGAAGGCTACACCTTC.

This chain joins TRBV5-4 and TRBJ2-5; no reliable D call. This CDR3 is built from 15 residues. V dropped 0 bases and J dropped 5 bases, with 14 bases sitting between them. The germline CDR1 and CDR2 sequences are SGHNT and YYREEE (reference sequence). This CDR3 is CASSLDSSTSETQYF. For the CDR3, the DNA is TGTGCCAGCAGCTTGGACAGCTCAACGTCGGAGACCCAGTACTTC. The full variable domain, in which reference TRBV5-4 and TRBJ2-5 provide the parts outside the CDR3, is ETGVTQSPTHLIKTRGQQVTLRCSSQSGHNTVSWYQQALGQGPQFIFQYYREEENGRGNFPPRFSGLQFPNYSSELNVNALELDDSALYLCASSLDSSTSETQYFGPGTRLLVL.

The chain recombines TRBV5-1 with TRBJ2-7, with D tentatively TRBD1 (6 bases). V was clipped by 2 bases and J by 3 bases, with 12 bases between them. The CDR3 contains 14 residues. Germline V gene lookup returns CDR1 SGHRS and CDR2 YFSETQ. CDR3 nucleotides: TGCGCCAGCAGCTTCACCGGGGACAACTACGAGCAGTACTTC. Encoded protein: CASSFTGDNYEQYF.

This clone was counted a few times. This rearrangement joins TRBV15 to TRBJ1-5, with no clear D. Trimming removed 0 bases at V and 6 bases at J, with 9 bases between. The germline V gene has CDR1 LNHNV and CDR2 YYDKDF (reference sequence). CDR3 length: 14 amino acids. In DNA, the CDR3 is TGTGCCACCAGCAGAGAATATGCGGGTCAGCCCCAGCATTTT. The encoded protein is CATSREYAGQPQHF.

The V call is TRBV29-1, the J call TRBJ2-1, with 7 bases identical to TRBD1. This CDR3 contains 12 residues. Germline V gene lookup returns CDR1 SQVTM and CDR2 ANQGSEA. V lost 7 bases to trimming and J lost 6 bases; unmatched junction nucleotides: 6. In nucleotides, the CDR3 is TGCAGCGGACAGGACAGGCCCAATGAGCAGTTCTTC. Amino acids: CSGQDRPNEQFF.

The chain couples TRBV28 to TRBJ2-1; either TRBD1 or TRBD2 may supply D (5 bases each). Germline-derived CDR1 and CDR2 are MDHEN and SYDVKM. V lost 2 bases to trimming and J lost 6 bases, with 14 bases between them. The length of the CDR3 is 15 residues. The CDR3 is CASSLTVGRVNEQFF. The CDR3 region has the DNA TGTGCCAGCAGTTTAACAGTGGGACGGGTCAATGAGCAGTTCTTC.

On this clone: Other DNA sequences in the sample encode the same CDR3. The CDR3 here is CASSLGPGAYNEQFF. DNA of the CDR3: TGTGCCAGCAGCTTAGGGCCAGGGGCCTACAATGAGCAGTTCTTC. The rearrangement uses TRBV11-2 and TRBJ2-1, with TRBD1 as a possible D gene (6 bases). The length of the CDR3 is 15 residues. The V gene lost 1 base and the J gene lost 2 bases, with 9 bases spanning the gap. Germline-derived CDR1 and CDR2 are SGHAT and FQNNGV.

The rearrangement joins TRBV29-1 to TRBJ2-1, with D maybe TRBD2 (5 bases). This CDR3 region has 16 residues. Germline V lookup: CDR1 SQVTM, CDR2 ANQGSEA. The V gene lost 0 bases and the J gene lost 0 bases, with 12 bases spanning the gap. DNA of the CDR3: TGCAGCGTTGAAGATCCGGTAGCGCGCTCCTACAATGAGCAGTTCTTC. Translation gives CSVEDPVARSYNEQFF.

This CDR3 is CASSVGTGPSYEQYF. CDR3 nucleotide sequence: TGTGCCAGCAGCGTAGGGACAGGGCCCAGCTACGAGCAGTACTTC. This chain connects TRBV9 to TRBJ2-7; 8 nucleotides line up with TRBD1. The CDR3 has 15 amino acids. V gave up 0 bases and J gave up 3 bases; unmatched junction bases: 5. Germline V gene data show CDR1 as SGDLS and CDR2 as YYNGEE.

As for this clone: A read error is possible here, since a much larger clone lies one base away. Other DNA sequences in the sample encode the same CDR3. DNA for the CDR3: TGCGCCAGCAGGGCAGGGGGCGGTGAAAAACTGTTTTTT. Translating it yields CASRAGGGEKLFF. The J gene is TRBJ1-4, the V gene TRBV5-1; 8 nucleotides agree with TRBD1. This CDR3 contains 13 residues. Trimming cost V 5 bases and J 7 bases; bases outside gene matches: 4. The V gene's germline CDR1 is SGHRS and CDR2 YFSETQ.

The V call is TRBV27, the J call TRBJ2-1; no firm D call. The V gene lost 0 bases and the J gene lost 12 bases, with 9 bases spanning the gap. Per germline, CDR1 MNHEY and CDR2 SMNVEV (reference sequence). The CDR3 is 12 amino acids. CDR3 bases: TGTGCCAGCAGTTTATCAGCCGGGCGGCAGTTCTTC. It translates to CASSLSAGRQFF.

This rearrangement joins TRBV6-6 to TRBJ1-1; TRBD1 might be the D (6 bases). In germline, CDR1 is MNHNY, CDR2 SVGAGI (reference sequence). The CDR3 loop spans 14 amino acids. Trimming left V 1 base short and J 11 bases short, with 17 bases between. CDR3 amino acids: CASSYLGQGMSAFF. The CDR3 DNA reads TGTGCCAGCAGTTACTTAGGGCAGGGGATGTCGGCTTTCTTT.